The 10 T cell receptor beta chains in this list originate from one sample, sequenced in a study of T-cell reconstitution after alpha-beta-depleted transplantation in children. A library of TCRbeta sequences, prepared with unique molecular identifiers, was generated. TCRdb redid the calling of the PCR reads with MiXCR, one entry per CDR3 protein. The sample includes hundreds of thousands of distinct CDR3 sequences, about an eighth of them seen just once. This specimen was PBMCs, taken before TCRalphabeta/CD19-depleted stem cell transplant. Source of these receptors: a girl aged 2 to 9 with congenital amegakaryocytic thrombocytopenia, due to receive a stem cell transplant.

This clonotype was observed at least ten times. The chain combines TRBV6-5 with TRBJ1-4; D is possibly TRBD1 (5 bases). V was shortened by 6 bases and J by 3 bases, with 14 bases between the two germline ends. From germline, CDR1 is MNHEY and CDR2 SVGAGI. This CDR3 is 15 amino acids long. The CDR3 sequence is CASRGASSPNEKLFF. The CDR3 DNA reads TGTGCCAGCAGAGGGGCTTCTTCTCCTAATGAAAAACTGTTTTTT.

The chain combines TRBV28 with TRBJ2-1; 7 nucleotides match TRBD1. The CDR3 is made up of 14 amino acids. The J segment lost 8 bases and the V segment lost 6 bases, leaving 10 bases of the junction unmatched. Germline CDR1 reads MDHEN; CDR2 reads SYDVKM. Here the CDR3 reads CASSLDRVRDEQFF. The CDR3 DNA reads TGTGCCAGCAGCCTCGACAGGGTTAGGGATGAGCAGTTCTTC.

This clonotype has more than one count but fewer than ten. The chain combines TRBV7-9 with TRBJ2-1; 8 nucleotides match TRBD2. This CDR3 comprises 15 residues. The germline V gene has CDR1 SEHNR and CDR2 FQNEAQ (reference sequence). J lost 6 bases, V lost 5 bases, and 9 bases had no gene match. CDR3 DNA sequence: TGTGCCAGCAGCACCAGACTAGCGAAGGTCAATGAGCAGTTCTTC. The encoded protein is CASSTRLAKVNEQFF. Full variable domain (missing parts from reference TRBV7-9 and TRBJ2-1): DTGVSQNPRHKITKRGQNVTFRCDPISEHNRLYWYRQTLGQGPEFLTYFQNEAQLEKSRLLSDRFSAERPKGSFSTLEIQRTEQGDSAMYLCASSTRLAKVNEQFFGPGTRLTVL.

The chain carries TRBV29-1 and TRBJ2-6; the D gene is possibly TRBD1 (6 bases). The V end was cut by 4 bases, the J end by 0 bases, with 7 bases between. Germline loops: CDR1 SQVTM, CDR2 ANQGSEA. The CDR3 consists of 14 residues. In DNA, the CDR3 is TGCAGCGTTGCAGGGGCCTCTGGGGCCAACGTCCTGACTTTC. It translates to CSVAGASGANVLTF.

This sequence joins TRBV20-1 and TRBJ2-7; 12 bases map to TRBD2. The length of the CDR3 is 18 residues. Germline V gene data show CDR1 as DFQATT and CDR2 as SNEGSKA (reference sequence). V was pared by 1 base and J by 4 bases, with 14 bases of the junction left unmatched. The CDR3 sequence: CSARVSGILAGGRYEQYF. CDR3 coding DNA: TGCAGTGCTAGAGTCTCGGGCATTCTAGCGGGAGGGCGGTACGAGCAGTACTTC.

As for this clonotype: This may be a read error: a much more frequent sequence differs by one nucleotide. The genes are TRBV20-1 and TRBJ2-1; tentatively, D is TRBD1 or TRBD2 (7 bases each). The CDR3 is made up of 14 amino acids. The V end lost 8 bases, the J end lost 7 bases, and 21 bases lay between the germline ends. Germline V gene data show CDR1 as DFQATT and CDR2 as SNEGSKA (reference sequence). CDR3 bases: TGCAGTTCCATCAGGGGGGGGAGCGAGAATGAGCAGTTCTTC. Translating gives CSSIRGGSENEQFF.

This clonotype was counted many times. J is TRBJ2-2 and V is TRBV5-1; D tentatively reads TRBD1 or TRBD2 (5 bases each). Per germline, CDR1 SGHRS and CDR2 YFSETQ. CDR3 size: 16 residues. V dropped 0 bases and J dropped 3 bases, with 12 bases sitting between them. CDR3 nucleotide sequence: TGCGCCAGCAGCTTGGCGTTGAGGGGTGACACCGGGGAGCTGTTTTTT. Protein: CASSLALRGDTGELFF. Combining the CDR3 with reference TRBV5-1 and TRBJ2-2 gives the whole variable domain KAGVTQTPRYLIKTRGQQVTLSCSPISGHRSVSWYQQTPGQGLQFLFEYFSETQRNKGNFPGRFSGRQFSNSRSEMNVSTLELGDSALYLCASSLALRGDTGELFFGEGSRLTVL.

Ten or more counts support this clonotype. The J gene is TRBJ1-5, the V gene TRBV20-1, with D possibly being TRBD1 (5 bases). V lost 6 bases, J lost 5 bases, and 17 bases lay in between. The CDR3 is 14 amino acids. Germline CDR1 and CDR2: DFQATT and SNEGSKA (reference sequence). The CDR3 spells CSAGKSGGYQPQHF. CDR3 nucleotide sequence: TGCAGTGCGGGAAAGAGCGGGGGATATCAGCCCCAGCATTTT.

In its sample, this clonotype was seen a few times. The CDR3 DNA reads TGCGCCAGCAGCTCCTACAGGGTCGGGAACACTGAAGCTTTCTTT. It yields the protein CASSSYRVGNTEAFF. The V call is TRBV5-1, the J call TRBJ1-1; possibly TRBD1 for D (6 bases). This CDR3 comprises 15 residues. The V end lost 3 bases, the J end lost 1 base, and 13 bases lay between the germline ends. Germline V CDR1 and CDR2: SGHRS, YFSETQ.

This clonotype was picked up a small number of times. The CDR3 reads CASSSLDNTDTQYF. The CDR3 DNA follows: TGTGCCAGCAGTTCCCTGGACAACACAGATACGCAGTATTTT. The chain links TRBV25-1 to TRBJ2-3, with a weak D call TRBD1 (5 bases). The CDR3 covers 14 residues. Trimming took 5 bases from V and 2 from J, leaving 11 bases between them. CDR1 and CDR2 (germline): MGHDK, SYGVNS. The complete variable domain, with remaining parts taken from reference TRBV25-1 and TRBJ2-3, reads EADIYQTPRYLVIGTGKKITLECSQTMGHDKMYWYQQDPGMELHLIHYSYGVNSTEKGDLSSESTVSRIRTEHFPLTLESARPSHTSQYLCASSSLDNTDTQYFGPGTRLTVL.